Below, one T cell receptor beta chain is given with its context. What antigen it recognizes has not been identified. One base away there is no much larger clone; base qualities are not given. TCRB CDR3 regions were amplified from about 1.9 ug genomic DNA, or all available DNA if less, using the immunoSEQ assay. The multiplex PCR employed 60 forward primers targeting TCR V beta segments and 13 reverse primers targeting J beta segments. Synthetic control templates were spiked into each sample at limiting dilution to estimate reads per starting template. The Illumina HiSeq System generated sequencing reads of 87 bp. On the authors' methods: PCR and sequencing errors were removed by merging closely related sequences with a nearest neighbor algorithm. TCR overlap was defined as the percentage of unique tumor TCR beta sequences that were also present in the same patient's peripheral blood. Entries here come from immuneACCESS through TCRdb and include only in-frame sequences with V and J called. Some clones fail to appear in such tables; in the studies checked, an unresolved V gene covers under half of the shortfall, and the cause of the remainder is unknown. The D gene and trimming were derived from the DNA, and the V and J assignments and clone size from that table. The sample includes roughly 38,000 clones, with approximately 80% observed a single time. The ten largest make up about 7.8% of the sample.

The data were obtained in a study of glioma-infiltrating T cells after dendritic cell vaccination listed by TCRdb under 2016. Concerning the study at large: The cohort comprised about 15 glioblastoma patients from Phase I and II dendritic cell vaccination trials, 9 newly diagnosed and 6 with recurrent disease. Between about 2003 and 2012, patients were given autologous tumor lysate-pulsed dendritic cell vaccination. To make the vaccine, monocyte-derived dendritic cells were cultured for seven to eight days with IL-4 and GM-CSF and then pulsed overnight with autologous tumor lysate. Three intradermal dendritic cell vaccine injections were administered to patients at biweekly intervals in the arm below the axilla. In glioblastoma patients vaccinated with dendritic cells, deep sequencing of TCR beta CDR3 regions served to measure tumor-infiltrating lymphocyte content and to compare repertoires between tumor and blood. Survival after dendritic cell vaccination was correlated with TCR sequencing metrics such as TIL content and the overlap between tumor and blood repertoires. What the work shows at the level of the full study, not this receptor alone: After dendritic cell vaccination, a higher estimated pretreatment TIL content predicted longer time to progression and overall survival. The response model built on TCR overlap across three groups was characterized as speculative, with prospective validation still needed. The cohort was small and heterogeneous, few patients had complete blood and tumor sets, and even fewer had initial-recurrent tumor pairs. No direct relationship between TCR clonality and survival was found, suggesting a diverse polyclonal response may matter.

Selection of patients required sufficient residual fresh-frozen tumor tissue and over two years of available survival data. Although molecular status otherwise differed among the glioblastoma patients, no patient had an isocitrate dehydrogenase mutation. PBMC were collected before vaccination, two weeks after the third vaccination, and at tumor progression if progression occurred. The Qiagen DNeasy Blood extraction Kit was used for extraction of genomic DNA. Spanning cysteine to phenylalanine, the CDR3 consists of 12 amino acids. Only the CDR3 portion is preserved as DNA: 36 bases, with reading frame beginning at the first base. The junction carries 7 bases between V and J, which are trimmed by 1 base and 7 bases respectively. The germline V gene supplies CDR1 SGHTA and CDR2 FQGNSA.

The sample was blood, taken before dendritic cell vaccination. The V and J segments used are TRBV7-2 and TRBJ2-5; the D gene identity is not certain. The receptor's source is a human donor with glioblastoma. The sequence in DNA is TGTGCCAGCAGCTTAGAGGAGAGGACCCAGTACTTC. Its coded protein is CASSLEERTQYF.